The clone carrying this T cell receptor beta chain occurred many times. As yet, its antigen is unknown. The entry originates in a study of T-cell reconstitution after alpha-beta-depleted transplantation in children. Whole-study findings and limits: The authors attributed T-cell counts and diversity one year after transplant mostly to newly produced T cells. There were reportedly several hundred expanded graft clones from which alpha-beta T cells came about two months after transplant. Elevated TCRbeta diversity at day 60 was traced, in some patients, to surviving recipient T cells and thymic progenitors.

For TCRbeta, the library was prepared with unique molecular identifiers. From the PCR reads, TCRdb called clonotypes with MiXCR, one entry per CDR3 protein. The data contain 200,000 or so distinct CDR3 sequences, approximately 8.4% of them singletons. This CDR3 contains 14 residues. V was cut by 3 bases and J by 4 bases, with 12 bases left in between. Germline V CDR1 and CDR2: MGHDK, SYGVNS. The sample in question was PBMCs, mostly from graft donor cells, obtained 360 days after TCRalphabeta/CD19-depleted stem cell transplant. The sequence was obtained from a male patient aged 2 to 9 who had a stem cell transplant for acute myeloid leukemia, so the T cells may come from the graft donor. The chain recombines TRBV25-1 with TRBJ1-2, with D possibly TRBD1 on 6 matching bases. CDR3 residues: CASSERGGGYGYTF. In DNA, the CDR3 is TGTGCCAGCAGTGAGAGGGGGGGTGGCTATGGCTACACCTTC.